Reported below is one T cell receptor beta chain. The antigen remains unidentified. Germline loops: CDR1 LGHNA, CDR2 YSLEER. The CDR3 totals 15 residues. Trimming took 0 bases from V and 0 from J, leaving 7 bases between them. The data originate from a study of response to subunit inactivated influenza vaccine. Study results and limitations: Few additional T cells are recruited per seasonal influenza vaccination, authors suggested.

TCRdb independently ran MiXCR on the RT-PCR reads; one entry per CDR3 protein. The sample has under 550,000 distinct CDR3 sequences; roughly 7.9% are singletons. The receptor comes from a man in his fifties or sixties who received an inactivated influenza vaccine. The chain uses TRBV4-3 and TRBJ2-3; D is unresolved. The sample was PBMCs from blood, taken 23 to 25 months after vaccination. CDR3 residues: CASSQDYGSTDTQYF. In DNA form, the CDR3 reads TGCGCCAGCAGCCAAGATTACGGTAGCACAGATACGCAGTATTTT.